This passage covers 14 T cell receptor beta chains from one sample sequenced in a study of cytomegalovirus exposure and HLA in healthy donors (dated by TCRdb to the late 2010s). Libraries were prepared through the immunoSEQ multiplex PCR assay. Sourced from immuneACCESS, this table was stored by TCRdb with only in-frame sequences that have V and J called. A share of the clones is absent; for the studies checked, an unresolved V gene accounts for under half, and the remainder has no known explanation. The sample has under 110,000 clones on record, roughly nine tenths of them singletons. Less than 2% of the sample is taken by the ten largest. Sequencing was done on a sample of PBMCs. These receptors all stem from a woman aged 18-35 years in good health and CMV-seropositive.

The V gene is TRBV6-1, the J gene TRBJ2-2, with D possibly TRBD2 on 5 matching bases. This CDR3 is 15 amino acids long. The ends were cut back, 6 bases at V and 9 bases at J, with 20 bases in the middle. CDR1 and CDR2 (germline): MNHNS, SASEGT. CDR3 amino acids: CASSRDLVGGRELFF. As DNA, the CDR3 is TGTGCCAGCAGCCGGGATCTAGTGGGTGGTAGGGAGCTGTTTTTT.

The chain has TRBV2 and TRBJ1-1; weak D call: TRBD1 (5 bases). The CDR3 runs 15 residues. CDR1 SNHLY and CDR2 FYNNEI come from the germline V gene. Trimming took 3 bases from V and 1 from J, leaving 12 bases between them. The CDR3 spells CASSEGWGWNTEAFF. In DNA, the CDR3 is TGTGCCAGCAGTGAGGGATGGGGCTGGAACACTGAAGCTTTCTTT.

CDR3: CASSLGLATDTQYF. The CDR3 DNA sequence: TGTGCCAGCAGTTTGGGACTGGCAACAGATACGCAGTATTTT. V gene TRBV27 combines with J gene TRBJ2-3; D may be TRBD2 (6 bases). The CDR3 spans 14 residues. V was pared by 3 bases and J by 3 bases, with 10 bases between. Germline-derived CDR1 and CDR2 are MNHEY and SMNVEV (reference sequence).

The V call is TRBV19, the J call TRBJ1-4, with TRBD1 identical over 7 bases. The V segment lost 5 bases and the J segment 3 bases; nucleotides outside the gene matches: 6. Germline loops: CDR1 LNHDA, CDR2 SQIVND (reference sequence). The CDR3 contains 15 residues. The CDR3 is CASSSYRGSNEKLFF. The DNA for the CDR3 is TGTGCCAGTAGTTCTTACAGGGGCTCTAATGAAAAACTGTTTTTT.

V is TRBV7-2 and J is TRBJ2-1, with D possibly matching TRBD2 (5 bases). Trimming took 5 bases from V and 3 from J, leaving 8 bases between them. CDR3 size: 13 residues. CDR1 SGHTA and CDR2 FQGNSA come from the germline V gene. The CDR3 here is CASSRGFYNEQFF. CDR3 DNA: TGTGCCAGCAGCCGGGGTTTCTACAATGAGCAGTTCTTC.

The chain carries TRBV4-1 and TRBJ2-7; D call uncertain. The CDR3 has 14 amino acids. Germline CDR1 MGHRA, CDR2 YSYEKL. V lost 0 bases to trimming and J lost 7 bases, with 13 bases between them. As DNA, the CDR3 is TGCGCCAGCAGCCAAGAAATCGGGTCTCGGGAGCAGTACGTC. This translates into CASSQEIGSREQYV.

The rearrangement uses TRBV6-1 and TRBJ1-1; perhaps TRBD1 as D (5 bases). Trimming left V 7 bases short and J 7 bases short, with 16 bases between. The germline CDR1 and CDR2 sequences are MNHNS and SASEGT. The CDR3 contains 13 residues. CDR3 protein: CASTLDTSLEAFF. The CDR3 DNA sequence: TGTGCCAGCACCCTGGACACGTCTCTTGAAGCTTTCTTT.

The CDR3 protein is CASSVEDSSTDTQYF. The DNA of the CDR3 is TGTGCCAGCAGCGTAGAGGACAGTAGCACAGATACGCAGTATTTT. This sequence joins TRBV9 and TRBJ2-3, with TRBD1 as a possible D gene (6 bases). Per the germline V gene, CDR1 is SGDLS and CDR2 is YYNGEE. The length of the CDR3 is 15 residues. Between the trimmed V and J ends, which lost 0 bases and 0 bases, there was a span of 8 bases.

As DNA, the CDR3 is TGTGCCAGCAGTTACCGAGCGGGGGGACCCACAGATACGCAGTATTTT. Encoded protein: CASSYRAGGPTDTQYF. The chain combines TRBV6-5 with TRBJ2-3; 9 bases agree with TRBD2. Germline V gene sequence: CDR1 MNHEY, CDR2 SVGAGI. J gave up 2 bases and V 2 bases, and 5 bases lay outside the gene matches. This CDR3 contains 16 residues.

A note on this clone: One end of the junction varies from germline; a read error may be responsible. For the CDR3, the DNA is TGTGCCAGCAGCAACCAGGGTGGGGTACCAACTTATGAAAAACTGTTTTTT. Translated, it gives CASSNQGGVPTYEKLFF. V usage is TRBV9 and J usage is TRBJ1-4; D possibly corresponds to TRBD1 (5 bases). Per germline, CDR1 SGDLS and CDR2 YYNGEE. The CDR3 covers 17 residues.

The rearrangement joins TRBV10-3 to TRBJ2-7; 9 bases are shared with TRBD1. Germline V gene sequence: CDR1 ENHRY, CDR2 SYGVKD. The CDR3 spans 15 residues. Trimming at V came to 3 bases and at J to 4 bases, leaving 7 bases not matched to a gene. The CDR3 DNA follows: TGTGCCATCAGTGACAAGACAGGGGGTCTTTACGAGCAGTACTTC. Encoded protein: CAISDKTGGLYEQYF.

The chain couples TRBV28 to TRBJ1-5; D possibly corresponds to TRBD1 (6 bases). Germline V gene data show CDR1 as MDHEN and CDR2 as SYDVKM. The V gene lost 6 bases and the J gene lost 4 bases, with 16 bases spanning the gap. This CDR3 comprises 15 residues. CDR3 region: CASSRSRTVNQPQHF. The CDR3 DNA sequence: TGTGCCAGCAGCCGAAGCCGGACAGTTAATCAGCCCCAGCATTTT. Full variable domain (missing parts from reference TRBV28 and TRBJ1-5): DVKVTQSSRYLVKRTGEKVFLECVQDMDHENMFWYRQDPGLGLRLIYFSYDVKMKEKGDIPEGYSVSREKKERFSLILESASTNQTSMYLCASSRSRTVNQPQHFGDGTRLSIL.

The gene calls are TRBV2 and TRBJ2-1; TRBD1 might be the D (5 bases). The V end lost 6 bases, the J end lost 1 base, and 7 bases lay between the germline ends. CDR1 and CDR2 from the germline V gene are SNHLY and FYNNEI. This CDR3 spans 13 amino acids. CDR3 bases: TGTGCCAGCAGCCAGGGATCCTACAATGAGCAGTTCTTC. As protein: CASSQGSYNEQFF.

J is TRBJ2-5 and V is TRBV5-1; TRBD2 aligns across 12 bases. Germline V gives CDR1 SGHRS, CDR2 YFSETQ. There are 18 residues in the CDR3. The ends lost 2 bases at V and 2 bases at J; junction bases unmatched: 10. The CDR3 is CASSFSTSGGRGQETQYF. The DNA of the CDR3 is TGCGCCAGCAGCTTTTCGACTAGCGGGGGAAGGGGTCAAGAGACCCAGTACTTC.